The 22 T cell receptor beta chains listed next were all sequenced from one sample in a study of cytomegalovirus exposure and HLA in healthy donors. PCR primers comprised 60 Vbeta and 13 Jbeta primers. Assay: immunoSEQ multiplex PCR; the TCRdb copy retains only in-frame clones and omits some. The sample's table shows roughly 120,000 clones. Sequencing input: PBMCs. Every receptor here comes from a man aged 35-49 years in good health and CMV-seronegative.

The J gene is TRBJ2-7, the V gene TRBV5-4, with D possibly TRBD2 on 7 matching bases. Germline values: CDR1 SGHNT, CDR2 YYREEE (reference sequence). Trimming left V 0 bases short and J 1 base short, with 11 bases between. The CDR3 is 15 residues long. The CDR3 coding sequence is TGTGCCAGCAGCTTGGGCGGGGGCGGGTCCTACGAGCAGTACTTC. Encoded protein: CASSLGGGGSYEQYF.

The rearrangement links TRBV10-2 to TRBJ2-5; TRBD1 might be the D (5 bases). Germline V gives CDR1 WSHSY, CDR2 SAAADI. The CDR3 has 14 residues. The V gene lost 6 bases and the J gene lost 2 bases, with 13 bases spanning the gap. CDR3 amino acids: CASRMGRRQETQYF. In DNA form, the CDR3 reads TGCGCCAGCAGGATGGGGCGAAGGCAAGAGACCCAGTACTTC.

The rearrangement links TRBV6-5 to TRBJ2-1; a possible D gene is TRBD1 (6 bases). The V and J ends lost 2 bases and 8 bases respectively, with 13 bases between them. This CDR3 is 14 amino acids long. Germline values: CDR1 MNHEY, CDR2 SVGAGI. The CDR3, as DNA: TGTGCCAGCAGTTACCTGGGACAATCCCATGAGCAGTTCTTC. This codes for CASSYLGQSHEQFF.

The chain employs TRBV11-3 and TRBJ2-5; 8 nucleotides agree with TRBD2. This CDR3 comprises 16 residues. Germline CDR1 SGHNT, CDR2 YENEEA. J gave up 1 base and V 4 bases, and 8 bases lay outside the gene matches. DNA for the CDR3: TGTGCCAGCAGCTCCCTGGGTAGCGGGACCCAAGAGACCCAGTACTTC. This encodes CASSSLGSGTQETQYF.

CDR3 coding DNA: TGCGCCAGCAGCTTGTTGGGCGTCGTCTATGGCTACACCTTC. It specifies CASSLLGVVYGYTF. The chain has TRBV5-1 and TRBJ1-2; D is ambiguous. Germline CDR1 is SGHRS and CDR2 is YFSETQ. The CDR3 is 14 residues long. Trimming stripped 1 base from V and 4 bases from J, with 11 bases between.

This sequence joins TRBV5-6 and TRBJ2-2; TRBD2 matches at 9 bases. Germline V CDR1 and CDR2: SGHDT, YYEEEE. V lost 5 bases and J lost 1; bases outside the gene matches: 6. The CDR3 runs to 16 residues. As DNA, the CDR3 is TGTGCCAGCAGACCCGGACTAGCGAGGAACACCGGGGAGCTGTTTTTT. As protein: CASRPGLARNTGELFF.

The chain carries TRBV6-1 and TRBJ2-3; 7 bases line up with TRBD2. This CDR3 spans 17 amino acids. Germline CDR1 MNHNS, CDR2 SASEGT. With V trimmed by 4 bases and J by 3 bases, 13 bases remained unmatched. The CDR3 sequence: CASSVLGAGAGTDTQYF. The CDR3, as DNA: TGTGCCAGCAGTGTCCTAGGGGCGGGAGCTGGTACAGATACGCAGTATTTT.

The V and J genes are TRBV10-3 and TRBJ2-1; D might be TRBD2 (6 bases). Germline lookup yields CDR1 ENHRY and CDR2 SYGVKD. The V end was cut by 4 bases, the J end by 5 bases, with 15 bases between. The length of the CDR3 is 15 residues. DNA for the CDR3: TGTGCCATCAGTGCGGTAGATGCGGGGAACAATGAGCAGTTCTTC. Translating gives CAISAVDAGNNEQFF.

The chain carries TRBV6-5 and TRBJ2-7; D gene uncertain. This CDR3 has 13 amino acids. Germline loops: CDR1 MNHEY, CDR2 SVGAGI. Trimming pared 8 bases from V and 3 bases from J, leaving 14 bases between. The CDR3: CASCWAGCYEQYF. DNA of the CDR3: TGTGCCAGCTGCTGGGCCGGATGCTACGAGCAGTACTTC.

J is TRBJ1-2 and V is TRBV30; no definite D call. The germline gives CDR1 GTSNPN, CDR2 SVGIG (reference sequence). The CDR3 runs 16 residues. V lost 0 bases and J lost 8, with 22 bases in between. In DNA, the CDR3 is TGTGCCTGGAGTGTTCCCCGGGTGACTAGATCTCGGGGCTACACCTTC. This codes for CAWSVPRVTRSRGYTF.

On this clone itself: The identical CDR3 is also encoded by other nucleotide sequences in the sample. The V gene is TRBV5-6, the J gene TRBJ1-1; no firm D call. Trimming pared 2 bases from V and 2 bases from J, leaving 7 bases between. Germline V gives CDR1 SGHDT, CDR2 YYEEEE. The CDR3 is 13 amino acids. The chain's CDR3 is CASSFPGNTEAFF. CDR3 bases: TGTGCCAGCAGCTTCCCGGGAAACACTGAAGCTTTCTTT.

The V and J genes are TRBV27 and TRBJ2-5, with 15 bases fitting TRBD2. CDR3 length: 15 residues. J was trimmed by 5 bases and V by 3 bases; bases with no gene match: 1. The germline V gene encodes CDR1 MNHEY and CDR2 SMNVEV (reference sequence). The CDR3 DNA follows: TGTGCCAGCAGTTTGGGACTAGCGGGAGGCGAGACCCAGTACTTC. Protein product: CASSLGLAGGETQYF.

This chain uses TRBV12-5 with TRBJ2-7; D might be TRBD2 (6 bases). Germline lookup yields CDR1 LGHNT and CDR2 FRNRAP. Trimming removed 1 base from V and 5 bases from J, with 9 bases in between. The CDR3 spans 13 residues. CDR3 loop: CASGLGSGDEQYF. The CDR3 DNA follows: TGTGCTAGTGGTTTGGGATCGGGAGACGAGCAGTACTTC.

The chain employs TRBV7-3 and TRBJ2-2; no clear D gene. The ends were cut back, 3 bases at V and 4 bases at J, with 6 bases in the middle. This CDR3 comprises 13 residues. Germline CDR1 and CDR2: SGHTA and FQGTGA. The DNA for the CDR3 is TGTGCCAGCAGCTTCATGGCCACCGGGGAGCTGTTTTTT. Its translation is CASSFMATGELFF.

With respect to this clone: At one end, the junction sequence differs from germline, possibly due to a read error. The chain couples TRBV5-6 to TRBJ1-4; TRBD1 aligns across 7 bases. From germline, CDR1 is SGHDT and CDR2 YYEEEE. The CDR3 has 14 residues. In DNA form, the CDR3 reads TGTACCAGCAGCCTTTTACAGGGGATGGAAAAACTGTTTTTT. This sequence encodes CTSSLLQGMEKLFF.

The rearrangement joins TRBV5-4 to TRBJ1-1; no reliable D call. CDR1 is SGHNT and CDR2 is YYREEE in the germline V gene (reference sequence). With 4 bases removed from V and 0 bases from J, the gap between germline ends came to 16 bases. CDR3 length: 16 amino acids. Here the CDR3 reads CASSPRGGVMNTEAFF. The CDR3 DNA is TGTGCCAGCAGCCCCCGGGGTGGGGTTATGAACACTGAAGCTTTCTTT.

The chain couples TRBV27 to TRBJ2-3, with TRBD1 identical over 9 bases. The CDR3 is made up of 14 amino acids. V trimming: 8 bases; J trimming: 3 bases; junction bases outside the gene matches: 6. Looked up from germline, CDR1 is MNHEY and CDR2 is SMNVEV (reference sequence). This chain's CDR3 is CASGIQGATDTQYF. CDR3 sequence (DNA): TGTGCCAGCGGCATACAGGGGGCAACAGATACGCAGTATTTT.

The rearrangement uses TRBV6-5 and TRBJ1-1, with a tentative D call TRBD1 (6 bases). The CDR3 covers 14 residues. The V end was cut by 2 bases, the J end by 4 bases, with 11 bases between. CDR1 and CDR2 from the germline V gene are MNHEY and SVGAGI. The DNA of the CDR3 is TGTGCCAGCAGTTACCACAGGGAAAGCACTGAAGCTTTCTTT. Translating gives CASSYHRESTEAFF.

DNA for the CDR3: TGTGCCAGCAGCTTATGGGCGGGGCTTTCGGAGACCCAGTACTTC. This codes for CASSLWAGLSETQYF. The J gene is TRBJ2-5, the V gene TRBV13; a possible D gene is TRBD2 (6 bases). The ends were cut back, 2 bases at V and 5 bases at J, with 15 bases in the middle. CDR1 and CDR2 (germline): PRHDT, FYEKMQ (reference sequence). This CDR3 comprises 15 residues.

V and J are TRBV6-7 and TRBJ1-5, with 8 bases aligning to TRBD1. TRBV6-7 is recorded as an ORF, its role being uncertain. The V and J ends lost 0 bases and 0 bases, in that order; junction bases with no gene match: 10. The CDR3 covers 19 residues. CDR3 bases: TGTGCCAGCAGTTACTCGATACGGGACAGGATGAATAGCAATCAGCCCCAGCATTTT. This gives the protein CASSYSIRDRMNSNQPQHF.

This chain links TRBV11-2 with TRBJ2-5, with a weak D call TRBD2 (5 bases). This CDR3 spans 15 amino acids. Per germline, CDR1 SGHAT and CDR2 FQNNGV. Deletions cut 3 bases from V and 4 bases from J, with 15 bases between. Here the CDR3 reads CASSFGRYGRETQYF. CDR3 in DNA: TGTGCCAGCAGCTTTGGCCGCTATGGGAGAGAGACCCAGTACTTC. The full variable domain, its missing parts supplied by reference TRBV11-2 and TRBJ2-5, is EAGVAQSPRYKIIEKRQSVAFWCNPISGHATLYWYQQILGQGPKLLIQFQNNGVVDDSQLPKDRFSAERLKGVDSTLKIQPAKLEDSAVYLCASSFGRYGRETQYFGPGTRLLVL.

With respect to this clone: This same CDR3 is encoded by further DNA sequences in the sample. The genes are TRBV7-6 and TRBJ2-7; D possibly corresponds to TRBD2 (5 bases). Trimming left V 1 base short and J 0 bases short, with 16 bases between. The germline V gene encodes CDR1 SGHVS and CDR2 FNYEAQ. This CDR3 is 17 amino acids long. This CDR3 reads CASSLGRTWTHSYEQYF. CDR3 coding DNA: TGTGCCAGCAGCTTAGGTAGGACTTGGACCCACTCCTACGAGCAGTACTTC.